The clone carrying this TCR beta chain was counted once. Its antigen is unidentified. The sample originates from a study of OX40 agonist ivuxolimab in advanced cancers. Overall study results and limits: Normalized T-cell clonal expansion was also low in some nonresponders.

The method was immunoSEQ multiplex PCR; TCRdb's version includes in-frame clones alone and lacks a portion of them. The sample holds 50,000 to 55,000 clones, 80% to 85% seen once. At cycle 4 day 1, cycle 7 day 1, and baseline, blood was sampled. Trimming took 2 bases from V and 8 from J; bases not matched to a gene: 4. CDR1 is KGHSH, CDR2 LQKENI, per germline. The CDR3 extends over 14 amino acids. Sequences were derived from CD4+ or CD8+ T cells sorted from blood, sampled in a trial of the OX40 agonist ivuxolimab. This receptor was obtained from an adult with an advanced solid tumor such as melanoma, head and neck, liver or kidney cancer. The rearrangement joins TRBV18 to TRBJ2-2; 8 positions match TRBD1. CDR3: CASSPDRGRGELFF. CDR3 in DNA: TGTGCCAGCTCACCAGACAGGGGTCGAGGGGAGCTGTTTTTT.